Presented here are 12 T cell receptor beta chains from one specimen sequenced in a study of T-cell reconstitution after alpha-beta-depleted transplantation in children. A library of TCRbeta sequences, prepared with unique molecular identifiers, was generated. Each CDR3 protein is one row after TCRdb ran MiXCR on the PCR reads. The sample contains about 980,000 distinct CDR3 sequences, around 30% of which appear only once. Sequencing was performed on PBMCs, mostly from graft donor cells, taken 360 days after TCRalphabeta/CD19-depleted stem cell transplant. The source of these receptors is a boy less than two years old who had a stem cell transplant for SCID, so the T cells may come from the graft donor.

This clonotype was observed a few times. The chain employs TRBV20-1 and TRBJ2-7; 10 bases line up with TRBD2. The V segment lost 6 bases and the J segment 7 bases; nucleotides outside the gene matches: 18. The germline V gene encodes CDR1 DFQATT and CDR2 SNEGSKA (reference sequence). This CDR3 has 16 residues. The CDR3 sequence: CSASGASGGSPWEQYF. CDR3 DNA: TGCAGTGCCTCGGGGGCTAGCGGGGGATCGCCTTGGGAGCAGTACTTC.

This chain joins TRBV20-1 and TRBJ2-5; D gene uncertain. V lost 2 bases, J lost 1 base, and 5 bases lay in between. Germline loops: CDR1 DFQATT, CDR2 SNEGSKA (reference sequence). The CDR3 runs to 12 residues. The CDR3 DNA reads TGCAGTGCTAGACAGGTCCAAGAGACCCAGTACTTC. The encoded protein is CSARQVQETQYF.

Details on this clonotype: Given the absence of the conserved phenylalanine or tryptophan at the CDR3 end, a read error is likely. This chain links TRBV5-1 with TRBJ1-1; tentatively, D is TRBD1 (5 bases). The germline V gene has CDR1 SGHRS and CDR2 YFSETQ. The V and J ends lost 7 bases and 1 base respectively, with 17 bases between them. The CDR3 contains 15 residues. Here the CDR3 reads CASSRRGTENTEAFC. In DNA, the CDR3 is TGCGCCAGCTCCCGGCGGGGCACGGAGAACACTGAAGCTTTCTGT.

This clonotype has a single count. This chain joins TRBV5-1 and TRBJ1-4; 8 bases agree with TRBD1. This CDR3 has 14 amino acids. The junction had 7 bases not matched to a gene; V was cut back by 7 bases and J by 5 bases. Germline values: CDR1 SGHRS, CDR2 YFSETQ. The CDR3 DNA follows: TGCGCCAGCGCTAGACAGGGGCTAAATGAAAAACTGTTTTTT. Its translation: CASARQGLNEKLFF.

The chain uses TRBV3-1 and TRBJ2-7, with D possibly being TRBD1 (7 bases). Trimming removed 1 base from V and 0 bases from J, with 22 bases in between. Looked up from germline, CDR1 is LGHDT and CDR2 is YNNKEL (reference sequence). The CDR3 has 19 amino acids. The CDR3 nucleotides are TGTGCCAGCAGCCAAGGACGAAAGGGGGCTAGCGATAGCTCCTACGAGCAGTACTTC. This encodes CASSQGRKGASDSSYEQYF.

In its sample, this clonotype was seen a few times. The gene calls are TRBV12-3 or TRBV12-4 and TRBJ2-6; unclear D gene. V shed 3 bases and J shed 2 bases, with 14 bases lying between them. The CDR3 loop spans 17 amino acids. In nucleotides, the CDR3 is TGTGCCAGCAGTTTCACAGAGGTACTGGCTGGGGCCAACGTCCTGACTTTC. Protein: CASSFTEVLAGANVLTF.

This rearrangement joins TRBV28 to TRBJ2-7; TRBD1 is a possible D gene (5 bases). Germline-derived CDR1 and CDR2 are MDHEN and SYDVKM. The CDR3 length is 14 residues. Trimming took 7 bases from V and 2 from J, leaving 15 bases between them. The CDR3 sequence: CASTLRRDPYEQYF. The CDR3 DNA reads as TGTGCCAGCACCCTTCGCAGGGATCCCTACGAGCAGTACTTC.

The chain uses TRBV5-1 and TRBJ2-4; no reliable D call. CDR1 and CDR2 (germline): SGHRS, YFSETQ. Trimming pared 1 base from V and 4 bases from J, leaving 15 bases between. The CDR3 runs to 16 residues. The CDR3 spells CASSLWVGVPKNIQYF. The CDR3 region has the DNA TGCGCCAGCAGCTTGTGGGTTGGGGTCCCAAAAAACATTCAGTACTTC.

J is TRBJ2-1 and V is TRBV7-3, with 8 positions matching TRBD2. Trimming removed 2 bases from V and 9 bases from J; junction bases left unmatched: 9. Looked up from germline, CDR1 is SGHTA and CDR2 is FQGTGA. The CDR3 is made up of 15 amino acids. The CDR3 DNA sequence: TGTGCCAGCAGCTTATCATTAGCGGGAAACAGTGAGCAGTTCTTC. This translates into CASSLSLAGNSEQFF. Full variable domain (remainder filled in from reference TRBV7-3 and TRBJ2-1): GAGVSQTPSNKVTEKGKYVELRCDPISGHTALYWYRQSLGQGPEFLIYFQGTGAADDSGLPNDRFFAVRPEGSVSTLKIQRTERGDSAVYLCASSLSLAGNSEQFFGPGTRLTVL.

V and J are TRBV10-3 and TRBJ2-7, with D possibly matching TRBD1 (6 bases). V lost 5 bases and J lost 0, with 14 bases in between. Germline V gene lookup returns CDR1 ENHRY and CDR2 SYGVKD. The CDR3 is 15 residues long. This CDR3 is CAISLQGLGSYEQYF. The CDR3 coding sequence is TGTGCCATCAGTTTACAGGGCCTCGGCTCCTACGAGCAGTACTTC.

This clonotype occurred a few times. The chain combines TRBV12-3 or TRBV12-4 with TRBJ1-6, with 8 bases that match TRBD1. V shed 4 bases, J shed 11 bases, and the junction held 7 bases outside the gene matches. CDR3 size: 14 residues. CDR3 bases: TGTGCCAGCAGTTCAAGACAGGGGTCGCCACCCCTCCACTTT. Protein sequence: CASSSRQGSPPLHF.

J is TRBJ1-1 and V is TRBV2; D possibly corresponds to TRBD1 (6 bases). V was pared by 9 bases and J by 7 bases, with 18 bases between. The germline gives CDR1 SNHLY, CDR2 FYNNEI. CDR3 size: 13 residues. In nucleotides, the CDR3 is TGTGCCAGTCGGATCTCACAGGGTAGTGAAGCTTTCTTT. It codes for CASRISQGSEAFF. The whole variable domain, remainder taken from reference TRBV2 and TRBJ1-1, is EPEVTQTPSHQVTQMGQEVILRCVPISNHLYFYWYRQILGQKVEFLVSFYNNEISEKSEIFDDQFSVERPDGSNFTLKIRSTKLEDSAMYFCASRISQGSEAFFGQGTRLTVV.